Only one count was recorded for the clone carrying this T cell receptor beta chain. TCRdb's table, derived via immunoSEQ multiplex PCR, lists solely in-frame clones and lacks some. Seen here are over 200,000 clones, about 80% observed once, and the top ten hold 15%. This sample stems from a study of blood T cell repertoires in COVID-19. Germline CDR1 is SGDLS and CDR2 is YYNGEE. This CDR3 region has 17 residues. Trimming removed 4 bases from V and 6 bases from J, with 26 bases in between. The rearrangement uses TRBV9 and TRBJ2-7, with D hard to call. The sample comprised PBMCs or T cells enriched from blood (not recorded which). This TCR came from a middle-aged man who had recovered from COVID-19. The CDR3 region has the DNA TGTGCCAGCAGCCCCAGTCGCTCCCGGGTCACCGGCGGCGAGCAGTACTTC. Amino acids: CASSPSRSRVTGGEQYF.